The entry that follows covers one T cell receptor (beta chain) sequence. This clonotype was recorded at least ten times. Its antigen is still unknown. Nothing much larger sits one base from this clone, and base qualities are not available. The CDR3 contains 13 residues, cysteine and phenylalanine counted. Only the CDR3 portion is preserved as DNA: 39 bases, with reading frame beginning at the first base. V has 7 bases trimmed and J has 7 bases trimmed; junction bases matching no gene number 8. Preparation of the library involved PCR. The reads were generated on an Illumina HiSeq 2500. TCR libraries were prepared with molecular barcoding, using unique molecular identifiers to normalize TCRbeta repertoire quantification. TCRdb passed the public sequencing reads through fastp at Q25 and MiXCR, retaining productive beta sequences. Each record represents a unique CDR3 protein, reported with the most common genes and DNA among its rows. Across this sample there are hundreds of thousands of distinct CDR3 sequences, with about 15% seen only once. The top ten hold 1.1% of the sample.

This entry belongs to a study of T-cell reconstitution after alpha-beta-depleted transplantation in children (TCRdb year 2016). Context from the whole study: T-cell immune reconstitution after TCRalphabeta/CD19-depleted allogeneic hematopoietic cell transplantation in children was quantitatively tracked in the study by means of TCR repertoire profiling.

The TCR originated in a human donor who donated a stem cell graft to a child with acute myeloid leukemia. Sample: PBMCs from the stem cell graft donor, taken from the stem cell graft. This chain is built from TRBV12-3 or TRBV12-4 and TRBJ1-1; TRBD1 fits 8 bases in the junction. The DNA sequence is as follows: TGTGCCAGCACCCCCTGGGACAGGAATGAAGCTTTCTTT. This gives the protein CASTPWDRNEAFF.